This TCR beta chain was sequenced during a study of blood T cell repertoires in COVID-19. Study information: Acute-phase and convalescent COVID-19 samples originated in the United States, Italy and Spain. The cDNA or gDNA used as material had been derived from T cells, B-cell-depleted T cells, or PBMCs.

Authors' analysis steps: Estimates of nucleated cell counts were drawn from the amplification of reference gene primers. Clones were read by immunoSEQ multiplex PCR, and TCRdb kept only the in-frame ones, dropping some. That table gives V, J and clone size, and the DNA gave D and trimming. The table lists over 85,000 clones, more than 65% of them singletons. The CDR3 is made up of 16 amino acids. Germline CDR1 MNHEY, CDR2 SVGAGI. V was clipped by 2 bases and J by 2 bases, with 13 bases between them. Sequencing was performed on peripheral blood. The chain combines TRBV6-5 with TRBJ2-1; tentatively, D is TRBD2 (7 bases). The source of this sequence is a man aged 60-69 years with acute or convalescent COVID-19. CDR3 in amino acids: CASSYLDGGPYNEQFF. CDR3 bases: TGTGCCAGCAGTTACCTCGACGGGGGGCCCTACAATGAGCAGTTCTTC.